Listed below are T cell receptor beta chains from one sample, sequenced in a study of chemoradiotherapy in HPV16-positive cancers. Clones were read by immunoSEQ multiplex PCR, and TCRdb kept only the in-frame ones, dropping some. Seen here are 7,500 to 10,000 clones, about 91% observed once, and the top ten hold 12%. The sequenced sample was blood, obtained from a patient who underwent chemoradiotherapy. These receptors were obtained from a human donor with HPV-associated anogenital cancer. Both conserved end residues are part of each CDR3. D genes are given only for firm matches. Where a row states a size, it is once, few, many or the class of an expanded clone; other rows omit it.

v_gene	j_gene	d_gene	abundance	CDR3aa	CDR3nt
TRBV30	TRBJ1-1	NA	NA	CAWARELNTEAFF	TGTGCCTGGGCCAGGGAGTTGAACACTGAAGCTTTCTTT
TRBV5-1	TRBJ1-1	TRBD1	NA	CASSQAGTGNTEAFF	TGCGCCAGCAGCCAAGCCGGGACAGGCAACACTGAAGCTTTCTTT
TRBV7-9	TRBJ1-6	TRBD1	NA	CASSTQKDRGQPLHF	TGTGCCAGCAGCACCCAGAAGGACAGGGGGCAACCCCTCCACTTT
TRBV19	TRBJ2-3	NA	NA	CASSTLRGDSDTQYF	TGTGCCAGTAGTACCTTGAGAGGGGATTCCGATACGCAGTATTTT
TRBV28	TRBJ1-6	NA	NA	CASSLSKARSSYNSPLHF	TGTGCCAGCAGTCTGTCCAAAGCCCGAAGCTCCTATAATTCACCCCTCCACTTT
TRBV25-1	TRBJ2-7	NA	few	CASSRDYEQYF	TGTGCCAGCAGCCGAGACTACGAGCAGTACTTC
TRBV19	TRBJ2-3	TRBD1	NA	CASSTRQGSTDTQYF	TGTGCCAGTAGTACGAGACAGGGTAGCACAGATACGCAGTATTTT
TRBV5-6	TRBJ2-3	TRBD1	NA	CASSLDGTGYTDTQYF	TGTGCCAGCAGCTTGGACGGGACAGGCTACACAGATACGCAGTATTTT
TRBV6-6	TRBJ2-7	TRBD1	few	CAVGQGNEQYF	TGTGCCGTAGGACAGGGAAACGAGCAGTACTTC
TRBV10-3	TRBJ1-3	NA	NA	CAIKAFSGNTIYF	TGTGCCATCAAGGCATTCTCTGGAAACACCATATATTTT
TRBV30	TRBJ1-6	NA	NA	CAWSVSQSSYNSPLHF	TGTGCCTGGAGTGTCTCCCAGAGTTCCTATAATTCACCCCTCCACTTT
TRBV4-3	TRBJ1-3	NA	NA	CASSQSSGNTIYF	TGCGCCAGCAGCCAAAGCTCTGGAAACACCATATATTTT
TRBV5-1	TRBJ1-6	NA	NA	CASSLGLFSYNSPLHF	TGCGCCAGCAGCTTGGGGCTTTTCTCCTATAATTCACCCCTCCACTTT
TRBV11-3	TRBJ2-3	NA	NA	CASSPGGGPVDTQYF	TGTGCCAGCAGCCCAGGAGGAGGGCCAGTAGATACGCAGTATTTT
TRBV18	TRBJ2-4	NA	NA	CASSPVGGELLAKNIQYF	TGTGCCAGCTCACCGGTGGGGGGAGAGCTACTAGCCAAAAACATTCAGTACTTC
TRBV5-8	TRBJ1-4	TRBD1	NA	CASSLGQGMRKLFF	TGTGCCAGCAGCTTGGGACAGGGGATGAGAAAACTGTTTTTT
TRBV7-6	TRBJ2-3	TRBD2	NA	CASSKGLAGVVDTQYF	TGTGCCAGCAGCAAAGGACTAGCGGGGGTTGTAGATACGCAGTATTTT
TRBV27	TRBJ1-2	TRBD1	NA	CASSSTGLGYTF	TGTGCCAGCAGTTCGACAGGGCTTGGCTACACCTTC
TRBV6-1	TRBJ2-7	NA	once	CASSEIWEQYF	TGTGCCAGCAGTGAAATTTGGGAGCAGTACTTC
TRBV19	TRBJ2-2	TRBD2	NA	CASSIDLGASGGAGELFF	TGTGCCAGTAGTATAGATCTCGGCGCTAGCGGGGGGGCCGGGGAGCTGTTTTTT
TRBV14	TRBJ1-2	TRBD1	NA	CASSKKGTADRHYGYTF	TGTGCCAGCAGTAAGAAGGGGACGGCGGACAGGCACTATGGCTACACCTTC
TRBV7-2	TRBJ2-5	TRBD1	NA	CASSLTGTGGQETQYF	TGTGCCAGCAGTCTTACCGGGACAGGGGGCCAAGAGACCCAGTACTTC
TRBV19	TRBJ2-3	NA	NA	CASSIGDTQYF	TGTGCCAGTAGTATAGGGGATACGCAGTATTTT
TRBV18	TRBJ1-1	TRBD1	NA	CASSPLTGWDTEAFF	TGTGCCAGCTCACCGTTGACAGGGTGGGACACTGAAGCTTTCTTT
TRBV7-9	TRBJ2-2	TRBD2	NA	CASTGDYLTGELFF	TGTGCCAGCACGGGGGACTACCTCACCGGGGAGCTGTTTTTT
TRBV11-2	TRBJ2-5	NA	NA	CASSHSRGSQETQYF	TGTGCCAGCAGCCATTCAAGGGGTTCTCAAGAGACCCAGTACTTC
TRBV9	TRBJ2-1	TRBD2	NA	CASSVNSGGDEQFF	TGTGCCAGCAGCGTAAATAGCGGGGGTGATGAGCAGTTCTTC
TRBV7-9	TRBJ2-1	NA	NA	CATKAGKGPYNEQFF	TGTGCCACCAAAGCAGGGAAGGGCCCCTACAATGAGCAGTTCTTC
TRBV2	TRBJ2-3	TRBD2	NA	CASSRLAGGPGDTQYF	TGTGCCAGCTCCAGACTAGCGGGGGGGCCGGGGGATACGCAGTATTTT
TRBV9	TRBJ2-2	NA	NA	CASSVGYGELFF	TGTGCCAGCAGCGTAGGTTACGGGGAGCTGTTTTTT
TRBV11-2	TRBJ2-5	NA	NA	CASSLVSGWGKTQYF	TGTGCCAGCAGCTTAGTTTCAGGATGGGGAAAGACCCAGTACTTC
TRBV11-3	TRBJ1-6	NA	NA	CASSSPVRVIGPPLHF	TGTGCCAGCAGCTCCCCCGTGAGGGTAATAGGCCCACCCCTCCACTTT
TRBV4-1	TRBJ2-1	NA	NA	CASSRGLESYNEQFF	TGCGCCAGCAGCCGCGGACTGGAAAGTTACAATGAGCAGTTCTTC
TRBV9	TRBJ2-7	TRBD1	NA	CASSVGTGGRYEQYF	TGTGCCAGCAGCGTAGGTACAGGGGGACGGTACGAGCAGTACTTC
TRBV29-1	TRBJ2-1	NA	NA	CSVDSGVRGNEQFF	TGCAGCGTCGATTCAGGGGTAAGAGGGAATGAGCAGTTCTTC
TRBV29-1	TRBJ1-2	NA	NA	CSVEEVNYGYTF	TGCAGCGTTGAAGAGGTGAACTATGGCTACACCTTC
TRBV6-6	TRBJ2-6	NA	NA	CASGSLSGANVLTF	TGTGCCAGCGGGAGTCTCTCTGGGGCCAACGTCCTGACTTTC
TRBV5-1	TRBJ1-1	NA	NA	CASSLFGTGEAFF	TGCGCCAGCAGCCTTTTCGGGACGGGTGAAGCTTTCTTT
TRBV5-1	TRBJ2-3	TRBD2	NA	CASSRGLAGGPSTDTQYF	TGCGCCAGCAGCAGGGGACTAGCGGGGGGACCTAGCACAGATACGCAGTATTTT
TRBV4-3	TRBJ1-1	NA	NA	CASSQDRGNTEAFF	TGCGCCAGCAGCCAAGATCGCGGGAACACTGAAGCTTTCTTT
TRBV2	TRBJ1-2	NA	NA	CASSGGSRGLYGYTF	TGTGCCAGCAGTGGAGGGAGCAGGGGACTCTATGGCTACACCTTC
TRBV29-1	TRBJ1-6	TRBD1	NA	CSVAGTGVSPLHF	TGCAGCGTCGCCGGGACAGGGGTATCACCCCTCCACTTT
TRBV4-3	TRBJ1-2	NA	NA	CASSQEVPGSYGYTF	TGCGCCAGCAGCCAAGAGGTGCCGGGGTCCTATGGCTACACCTTC
TRBV5-6	TRBJ1-2	NA	NA	CASSLDGDGRGYTF	TGTGCCAGCAGCTTGGACGGGGACGGCCGGGGGTACACCTTC
TRBV6-5	TRBJ1-2	TRBD1	NA	CASSTPTGGDYGYTF	TGTGCCAGCAGTACCCCGACAGGGGGCGACTATGGCTACACCTTC
TRBV7-8	TRBJ1-1	NA	NA	CASSLEAAGDEAFF	TGTGCCAGCAGCTTAGAGGCCGCGGGGGATGAAGCTTTCTTT
TRBV5-1	TRBJ1-4	TRBD1	NA	CASSLEGHRDSPLKLFF	TGCGCCAGCAGCTTGGAGGGTCACCGGGACAGCCCTCTTAAACTGTTTTTT
TRBV14	TRBJ1-6	NA	NA	CASSVTGTYNSPLHF	TGTGCCAGCAGCGTAACGGGCACCTATAATTCACCCCTCCACTTT
TRBV6-5	TRBJ1-2	TRBD1	NA	CASSFGQGSYLYGYTF	TGTGCCAGCAGTTTCGGACAGGGATCTTACCTTTATGGCTACACCTTC
TRBV30	TRBJ2-2	TRBD2	NA	CAWMTWTSVTSNTGELFF	TGTGCCTGGATGACCTGGACTAGCGTAACTTCGAACACCGGGGAGCTGTTTTTT
TRBV5-8	TRBJ1-4	NA	NA	CASSLGQFNEKLFF	TGTGCCAGCAGCTTGGGACAGTTTAATGAAAAACTGTTTTTT
TRBV7-9	TRBJ2-7	TRBD1	NA	CASSWGQGTTYEQYF	TGTGCCAGCAGCTGGGGACAGGGAACAACCTACGAGCAGTACTTC
TRBV10-3	TRBJ2-2	NA	large	CAISDVQGPNTGELFF	TGTGCCATCAGTGACGTCCAGGGCCCGAACACCGGGGAGCTGTTTTTT
TRBV7-2	TRBJ2-3	NA	NA	CASSLQGGSTDTQYF	TGTGCCAGCAGCTTACAAGGGGGAAGCACAGATACGCAGTATTTT
TRBV6-5	TRBJ1-5	NA	once	CASTPFAGQPQHF	TGTGCCAGCACCCCCTTTGCCGGACAGCCCCAGCATTTT
TRBV5-1	TRBJ2-3	TRBD2	NA	CASSGGGGSTDTQYF	TGCGCCAGCAGCGGGGGCGGGGGGAGCACAGATACGCAGTATTTT
TRBV9	TRBJ1-3	NA	NA	CASSVAGARGNTIYF	TGTGCCAGCAGCGTAGCAGGGGCGCGGGGAAACACCATATATTTT